The T cell receptor (beta chain) described here comes from a study of T cells in Graves' hyperthyroidism and ophthalmopathy. RNA transcripts gave rise to amplified TCR beta CDR3 regions. HTBI primers were used for first-round RT-PCR of the TCR CDR3. TCRdb redid the calling of the multiplex PCR reads with MiXCR, one entry per CDR3 protein. The data contain some 600,000 distinct CDR3 sequences, about 14% of them singletons. V was shortened by 3 bases and J by 14 bases, with 14 bases between the two germline ends. This CDR3 contains 13 residues. Germline values: CDR1 MNHEY, CDR2 SMNVEV (reference sequence). Newly diagnosed patients aged 18 to 65 had hyperthyroidism of under 2 months' duration. This clonotype showed up just a few times.

The sequence came from a woman aged 25 to 45 with Graves' hyperthyroidism that later progressed to Graves' ophthalmopathy. What was sequenced was blood. V is TRBV27 and J is TRBJ1-6, with D unresolved. The CDR3 loop reads CASSFTGLRALHF. The CDR3 DNA follows: TGTGCCAGCAGTTTCACGGGCCTTCGGGCCCTCCACTTT.